This TCR beta chain was identified during a study of blood T cell repertoires in COVID-19. On the study more broadly: Researchers got acute and convalescent COVID-19 samples from the United States, Italy and Spain. In each case, the material was cDNA or gDNA derived from T cells, B-cell-depleted T cells, or PBMCs.

This clone was seen once. Germline V gene sequence: CDR1 SGDLS, CDR2 YYNGEE. V was pared by 2 bases and J by 5 bases, with 8 bases of the junction left unmatched. The CDR3 runs 16 residues. In Seattle, patients joined the study during active infection and were tracked longitudinally. Original handling: Estimation of nucleated cell counts was performed using reference gene primer amplification. Clones were sequenced by immunoSEQ multiplex PCR, and TCRdb holds only the in-frame ones, with some missing. V and J calls and clone size come straight from that table; D and trimming were deduced from the DNA. The sample lists some 290,000 clones; 90% were seen once.

The receptor's source is a woman aged 40 to 49 with COVID-19, enrolled during active disease. Sample: peripheral blood. The J gene is TRBJ2-7, the V gene TRBV9, with 12 bases fitting TRBD2. The CDR3 DNA reads TGTGCCAGCAGCGTCGACGGTCGACTAGCGGGGGACGAGCAGTACTTC. Protein: CASSVDGRLAGDEQYF.